These T cell receptor beta chains were read from a single sample in a study of control samples from healthy donors and cancer patients. The assay was immunoSEQ multiplex PCR, and TCRdb's table has in-frame clones only and misses some. The table has roughly 120,000 clones, approximately 95% seen once. What was sequenced was blood. These receptors originate from a man aged 25 to 40 in good health. Both conserved end residues are trimmed from each CDR3.

V: TRBV7-3; CDR3: ASSSTGTKETQY
V: TRBV6-2/TRBV6-3; CDR3: ASSSFQGGSYEQY
V: TRBV4-3; CDR3: ASSQEGLGATEAF
V: TRBV7-2; CDR3: ASSLGGSYNSPLH
V: TRBV25-1; CDR3: ASSDTRRADTQY
V: TRBV6-5; CDR3: ASSYSNWGGELF
V: TRBV28; CDR3: ATLMTAQVYGYT
V: TRBV9; CDR3: ASSVGQVSGELF
V: TRBV7-9; CDR3: ASSSGLEQKEQF
V: TRBV25-1; CDR3: ASSEYGGGGYT
V: TRBV2; CDR3: ASSPLGGPLH
V: TRBV12-3/TRBV12-4; CDR3: ASSRTQNQPQH
V: TRBV28; CDR3: ASSLGREQF
V: TRBV2; CDR3: ASSEKGVRGDSPLH
V: TRBV10-3; CDR3: AISEYTASSYEQY
V: TRBV19; CDR3: ASSINTASTDTQY
V: TRBV5-1; CDR3: ASSFWGQETQY
V: TRBV7-9; CDR3: ASSLGTAVYGYT
V: TRBV5-5; CDR3: ASSLGGWGNTEAF
V: TRBV18; CDR3: ASSPRLREGDGYT
V: TRBV7-2; CDR3: ASSSKQGARQPQH
V: TRBV5-1; CDR3: ASGRTGGGYGYT
V: TRBV19; CDR3: ASSIIWVDGNNQPQH
V: TRBV5-1; CDR3: ASSLDAGSEAF
V: TRBV6-5; CDR3: ASSYSFGSGANVLT